This TCR beta chain was observed in a study of cytomegalovirus exposure and HLA in healthy donors. Study-level points and caveats: Most observed TCR sequences were rare, whereas some public TCRs were detected in many donors. Overall, approximately 150 TCR beta chains were annotated as cytomegalovirus-associated.

Clones were read by immunoSEQ multiplex PCR, and TCRdb kept only the in-frame ones, dropping some. In the table there are more than 70,000 clones, approximately 94% of which are singletons. Germline V lookup: CDR1 SGHTA, CDR2 FQGTGA. Between the trimmed V and J ends, which lost 4 bases and 8 bases, there was a span of 23 bases. The CDR3 has 16 residues. Regarding this clone: Its cognate antigen is unknown.

This chain uses TRBV7-3 with TRBJ1-2, with D tentatively TRBD1 (5 bases). The TCR was taken from a woman aged 18-29 years in good health and CMV-seronegative. The specimen was PBMCs. The CDR3 loop reads CASSSEGTRGSGGYTF. The DNA for the CDR3 is TGTGCCAGCAGCTCCGAGGGGACCCGGGGGAGTGGCGGCTACACCTTC.